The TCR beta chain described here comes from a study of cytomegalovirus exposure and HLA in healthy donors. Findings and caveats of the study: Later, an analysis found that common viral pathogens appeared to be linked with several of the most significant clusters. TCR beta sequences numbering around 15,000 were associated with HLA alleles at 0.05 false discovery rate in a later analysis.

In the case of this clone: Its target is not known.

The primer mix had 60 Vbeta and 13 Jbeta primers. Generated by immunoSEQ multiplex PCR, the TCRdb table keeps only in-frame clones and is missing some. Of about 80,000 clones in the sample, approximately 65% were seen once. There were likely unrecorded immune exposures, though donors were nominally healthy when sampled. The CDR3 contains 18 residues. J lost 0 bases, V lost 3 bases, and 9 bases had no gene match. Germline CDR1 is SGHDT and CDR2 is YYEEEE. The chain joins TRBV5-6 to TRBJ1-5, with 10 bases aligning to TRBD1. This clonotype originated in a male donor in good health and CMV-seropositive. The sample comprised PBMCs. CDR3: CASSSRDRGAYSNQPQHF. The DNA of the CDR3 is TGTGCCAGCAGCTCACGGGACAGGGGCGCTTATAGCAATCAGCCCCAGCATTTT.